The 8 T cell receptor beta chains below come from one sample, sequenced in a study of Graves' ophthalmopathy and Graves' hyperthyroidism. Transcripts of RNA were the source for amplifying TCR beta CDR3 regions. Second-round multiplex PCR followed a first-round RT-PCR using HTBI primers. From the multiplex PCR reads, TCRdb called clonotypes with MiXCR, one entry per CDR3 protein. The data contain about 370,000 distinct CDR3 sequences, around 19% of them seen just once; the ten biggest clones take up around 1.5%. The sequencing sample was made of peripheral blood. The receptors were gathered from a woman aged 18-29 years with Graves' ophthalmopathy.

This clonotype has ten or more counts. The chain has TRBV7-2 and TRBJ2-7; 7 nucleotides line up with TRBD2. CDR1 SGHTA and CDR2 FQGNSA come from the germline V gene. V shed 1 base and J 2 bases; nucleotides not matched to a gene: 5. CDR3 size: 15 residues. CDR3 in DNA: TGTGCCAGCAGCTTAGGGGGAGGGATGACCTACGAGCAGTACTTC. It encodes CASSLGGGMTYEQYF.

This clonotype was seen many times. V gene TRBV12-3 or TRBV12-4 combines with J gene TRBJ2-5, with a weak D call TRBD2 (5 bases). This CDR3 is built from 16 residues. Trimming took off 5 bases at V and 2 bases at J, with 18 bases between the two ends. In nucleotides, the CDR3 is TGTGCCAGCAGTCCGCTAGCCAGGCGGGTGCAAGAGACCCAGTACTTC. As protein: CASSPLARRVQETQYF.

This clonotype was found many times. The chain carries TRBV5-1 and TRBJ2-7, with 9 bases identical to TRBD1. With V trimmed by 6 bases and J by 2 bases, 6 bases remained unmatched. Germline CDR1 reads SGHRS; CDR2 reads YFSETQ. This CDR3 is built from 14 residues. The CDR3 coding sequence is TGCGCCAGCAAAGCCGGGACAGGGCCCTACGAGCAGTACTTC. This encodes CASKAGTGPYEQYF.

This clonotype was seen many times. This chain links TRBV30 with TRBJ1-1; TRBD1 matches 7 bases. Per the germline V gene, CDR1 is GTSNPN and CDR2 is SVGIG (reference sequence). The V segment lost 0 bases and the J segment 0 bases; nucleotides outside the gene matches: 10. CDR3 size: 17 residues. Here the CDR3 reads CAWSVLQGRPLNTEAFF. The CDR3 DNA sequence: TGTGCCTGGAGTGTACTACAGGGGCGCCCCTTGAACACTGAAGCTTTCTTT.

The chain carries TRBV6-1 and TRBJ2-7, with 13 bases identical to TRBD2. The trim removed 6 bases at V and 5 bases at J, leaving 7 bases unmatched. Germline V lookup: CDR1 MNHNS, CDR2 SASEGT. This CDR3 contains 15 residues. This CDR3 is CASSTGLAGAHEQYF. The CDR3 bases are TGTGCCAGCAGCACAGGACTAGCGGGAGCCCACGAGCAGTACTTC.

V and J are TRBV7-9 and TRBJ2-7; a weak D match, TRBD2 (6 bases). Germline loops: CDR1 SEHNR, CDR2 FQNEAQ (reference sequence). This CDR3 comprises 15 residues. Trimming removed 5 bases from V and 5 bases from J, with 19 bases in between. DNA of the CDR3: TGTGCCAGCAGCCCCCCCGGGGGTATCCAAAACGAGCAGTACTTC. Its translation: CASSPPGGIQNEQYF.

The V call is TRBV6-1, the J call TRBJ2-7, with 9 positions matching TRBD1. The CDR3 contains 15 residues. Germline V gene sequence: CDR1 MNHNS, CDR2 SASEGT. V lost 1 base and J lost 5; bases outside the gene matches: 6. Written as DNA, the CDR3 is TGTGCCAGCAGTGAAGAGGGACAGGGTACCGACGAGCAGTACTTC. Translated: CASSEEGQGTDEQYF.

This clonotype has at least ten counts. The chain carries TRBV2 and TRBJ1-1; D is possibly TRBD1 (6 bases). CDR3 length: 18 residues. Germline loops: CDR1 SNHLY, CDR2 FYNNEI. V lost 1 base, J lost 3 bases, and 21 bases lay in between. The CDR3 here is CASSEDRVEEITDTEAFF. The CDR3 coding sequence is TGTGCCAGCAGTGAAGACAGGGTAGAAGAGATTACGGACACTGAAGCTTTCTTT.